Many counts were recorded for the clone carrying this T cell receptor beta chain. Its cognate antigen is unknown. After constant-region reverse-primer amplification, full-length variable regions underwent semi-nested PCR with Nested Universal Primer A. TCRdb re-analysed the 5' RACE reads in MiXCR, keeping a single row per CDR3 protein. The sample lists 55,000 or so distinct CDR3 sequences; around 20% were seen once. Regarding the study as a whole: Tumor Treg TCRs overlapped most with tumor naive CD4+ cells.

Tregs were sorted as CD4+CD25+CD127-/low cells. V gave up 0 bases and J gave up 7 bases, with 7 bases separating them. The CDR3 is made up of 12 amino acids. Germline CDR1 SGHRS, CDR2 YFSETQ. The rearrangement links TRBV5-1 to TRBJ1-1, with D tentatively TRBD1 (5 bases). The receptor comes from a female donor with breast cancer. Sequencing used tumor-infiltrating Tregs sorted from the breast tumor. In DNA, the CDR3 is TGCGCCAGCAGCTTGGGACAGTTTGAAGCTTTCTTT. Amino acid sequence: CASSLGQFEAFF.